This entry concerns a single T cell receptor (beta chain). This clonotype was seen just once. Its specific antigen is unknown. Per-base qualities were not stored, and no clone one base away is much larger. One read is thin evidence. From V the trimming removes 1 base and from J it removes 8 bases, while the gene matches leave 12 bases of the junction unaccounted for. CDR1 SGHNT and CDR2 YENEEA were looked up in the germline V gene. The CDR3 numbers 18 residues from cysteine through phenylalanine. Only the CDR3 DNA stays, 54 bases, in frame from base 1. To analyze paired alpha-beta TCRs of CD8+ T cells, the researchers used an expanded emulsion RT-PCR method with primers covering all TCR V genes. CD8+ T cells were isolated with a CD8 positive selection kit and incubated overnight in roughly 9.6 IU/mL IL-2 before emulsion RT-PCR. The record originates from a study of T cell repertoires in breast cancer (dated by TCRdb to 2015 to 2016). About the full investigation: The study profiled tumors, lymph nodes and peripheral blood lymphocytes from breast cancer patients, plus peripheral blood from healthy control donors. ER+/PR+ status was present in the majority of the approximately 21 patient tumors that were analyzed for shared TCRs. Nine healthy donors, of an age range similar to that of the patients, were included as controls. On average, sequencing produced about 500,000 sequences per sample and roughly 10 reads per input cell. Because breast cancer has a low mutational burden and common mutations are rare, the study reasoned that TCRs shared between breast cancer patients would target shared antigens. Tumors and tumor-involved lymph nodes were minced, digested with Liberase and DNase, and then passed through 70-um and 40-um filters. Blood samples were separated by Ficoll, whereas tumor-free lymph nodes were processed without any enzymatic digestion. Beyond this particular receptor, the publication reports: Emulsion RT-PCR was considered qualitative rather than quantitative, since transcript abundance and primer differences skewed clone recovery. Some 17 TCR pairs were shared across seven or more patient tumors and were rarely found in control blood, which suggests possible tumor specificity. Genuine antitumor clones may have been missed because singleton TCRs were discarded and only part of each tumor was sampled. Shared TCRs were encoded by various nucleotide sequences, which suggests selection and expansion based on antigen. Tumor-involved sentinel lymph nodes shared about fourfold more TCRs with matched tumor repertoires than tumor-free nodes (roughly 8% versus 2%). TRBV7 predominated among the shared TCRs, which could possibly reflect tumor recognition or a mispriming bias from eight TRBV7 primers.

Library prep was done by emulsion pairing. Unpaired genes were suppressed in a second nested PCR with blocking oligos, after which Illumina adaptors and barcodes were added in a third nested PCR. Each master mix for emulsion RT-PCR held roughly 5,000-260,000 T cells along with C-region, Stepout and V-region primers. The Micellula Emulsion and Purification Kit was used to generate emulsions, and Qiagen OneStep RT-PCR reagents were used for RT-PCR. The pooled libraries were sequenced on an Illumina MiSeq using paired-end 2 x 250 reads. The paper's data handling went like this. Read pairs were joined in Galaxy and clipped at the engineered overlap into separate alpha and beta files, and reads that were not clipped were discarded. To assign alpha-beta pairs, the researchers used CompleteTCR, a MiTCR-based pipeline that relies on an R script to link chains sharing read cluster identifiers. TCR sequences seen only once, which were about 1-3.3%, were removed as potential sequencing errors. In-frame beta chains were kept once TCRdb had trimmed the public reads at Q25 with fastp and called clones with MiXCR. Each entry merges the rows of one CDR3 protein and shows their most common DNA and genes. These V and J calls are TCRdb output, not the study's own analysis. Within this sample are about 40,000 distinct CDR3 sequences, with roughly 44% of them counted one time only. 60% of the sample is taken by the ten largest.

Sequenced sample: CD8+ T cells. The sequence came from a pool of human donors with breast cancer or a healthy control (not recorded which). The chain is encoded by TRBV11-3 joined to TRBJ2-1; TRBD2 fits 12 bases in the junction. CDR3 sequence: CASSLGLAGVGPSDEQFF. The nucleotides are TGTGCCAGCAGCTTAGGACTAGCGGGAGTTGGCCCGTCCGATGAGCAGTTCTTC.